This section outlines one T cell receptor (beta chain) sequence together with its context. The antigen is not known. The data are from a study of radiation and T cells in renal cell carcinoma. Study-wide points: From baseline, blood top tumor clonotypes peaked at 2 weeks post-radiation. No pretreatment tumor biopsies were available for baseline clonotypes.

Sample time point: blood 2 weeks post-SBRT. Treatment specified: 15 Gy SBRT to primary tumor, nephrectomy 4 weeks later. Serial blood draws occurred at baseline and 2 and 4 weeks post-SBRT. The tumor was a clear cell renal cell carcinoma. Assay: immunoSEQ multiplex PCR; the TCRdb copy retains only in-frame clones and omits some. Here the sample spans some 150,000 clones, 80% to 90% being singletons. Material: blood, obtained from a patient whose treatment included radiotherapy and nephrectomy. The receptor's source is a woman aged 50 to 60 with renal cell carcinoma.

The CDR3 is CASSVSRVNQPQHF. Written as DNA, the CDR3 is TGTGCCAGCAGTGTTTCCAGGGTCAATCAGCCCCAGCATTTT. V usage is TRBV28 and J usage is TRBJ1-5; D is perhaps TRBD1 (5 bases). Trimming left V 5 bases short and J 3 bases short, with 11 bases between. The CDR3 loop spans 14 amino acids. Germline loops: CDR1 MDHEN, CDR2 SYDVKM.